This is a list of T cell receptor beta chains from one sample in a study of beta chain features in type 1 diabetes. Here immunoSEQ multiplex PCR was the method, and the copy in TCRdb shows in-frame clones only, minus some. The data contain 240,000 or so clones, roughly 30% of them singletons. The sequencing sample was made of central memory CD4+ T cells from blood. The origin of the receptors is a man between 25 and 39 years old in good health. The CDR3 runs from the conserved cysteine through the conserved F or W. D genes are given only for firm matches. A row's size may be missing; if present it is once, few, many or a size class.

d_gene | abundance | j_gene | v_gene | CDR3nt | CDR3aa
NA | few | TRBJ2-2 | TRBV9 | TGTGCCAGCAGCGTTGGGGGTGAGGGCACCGGGGAGCTGTTTTTT | CASSVGGEGTGELFF
NA | NA | TRBJ2-2 | TRBV7-7 | TGTGCCAGCAGCTTACAGGGCGATGGCACCGGGGAGCTGTTTTTT | CASSLQGDGTGELFF
NA | NA | TRBJ2-3 | TRBV5-4 | TGTGCCAGCAGCTTGTCAGCTAGCATTTCCACAGATACGCAGTATTTT | CASSLSASISTDTQYF
NA | NA | TRBJ1-1 | TRBV7-9 | TGTGCCAGCAGCTTCTCCGTGAACACTGAAGCTTTCTTT | CASSFSVNTEAFF
TRBD2 | few | TRBJ2-3 | TRBV10-3 | TGTGCCAGCAGTGAGTCGTTGTCTAGCGGGAGTTTTGCAGATACGCAGTATTTT | CASSESLSSGSFADTQYF
NA | NA | TRBJ2-3 | TRBV28 | TGTGCCAGCAGTTTACAAGGGGAACCACCCGATACGCAGTATTTT | CASSLQGEPPDTQYF
TRBD1 | NA | TRBJ2-5 | TRBV5-5 | TGTGCCAGCAGGGGACAGGGATTTAGTGAGACCCAGTACTTC | CASRGQGFSETQYF
NA | once | TRBJ2-7 | TRBV30 | TGCGCCTGGAGTGTACGCCTCTACGACCAGTACTTC | CAWSVRLYDQYF
TRBD1 | NA | TRBJ2-1 | TRBV4-3 | TGCGCCAGCAGCCAAGATGGGGGGGGACAGGGAGGCAATGAGCAGTTCTTC | CASSQDGGGQGGNEQFF
NA | few | TRBJ1-5 | TRBV15 | TGTGCCACCAGCAGACCGAATCAGCCCCAGCATTTT | CATSRPNQPQHF
TRBD1 | NA | TRBJ1-5 | TRBV6-5 | TGTGCCAGCAGTTCCACCGGGACAGGGATAATCAAGCCCCAGCATTTT | CASSSTGTGIIKPQHF
TRBD2 | NA | TRBJ2-7 | TRBV6-5 | TGTGCCAGCAGTTACTCTACTAGCGGCCCCTACGAGCAGTACTTC | CASSYSTSGPYEQYF
TRBD1 | NA | TRBJ2-2 | TRBV29-1 | TGCAGCGTTGAAGATAAGGGGGCCTTCGGGGAGCTGTTTTTT | CSVEDKGAFGELFF
NA | NA | TRBJ1-5 | TRBV10-3 | TGTGCCATCAGTGAGGCAGGCAGGGGAAGCAATCAGCCCCAGCATTTT | CAISEAGRGSNQPQHF
TRBD2 | NA | TRBJ2-5 | TRBV7-2 | TGTGCCAGCAGCTTAGGGCTTGGCGGGAGCTCGGAGACCCAGTACTTC | CASSLGLGGSSETQYF
NA | NA | TRBJ2-3 | TRBV7-9 | TGTGCCAGCAGCTTAGCGCAGGCAGATACGCAGTATTTT | CASSLAQADTQYF
NA | NA | TRBJ2-1 | TRBV7-2 | TGTGCCAGCAGCCCGGGGGTAGCGGCCTACAATGAGCAGTTCTTC | CASSPGVAAYNEQFF
NA | few | TRBJ2-7 | TRBV2 | TGTGCCAGCAGCCTAGACAGTTACGAGCAGTACTTC | CASSLDSYEQYF
TRBD2 | NA | TRBJ2-3 | TRBV9 | TGTGCCAGCAGCGTTAGCGGGAGCACAGATACGCAGTATTTT | CASSVSGSTDTQYF
NA | many | TRBJ1-2 | TRBV5-1 | TGCGCCAGCAGCCAAGGACCGGTTTCCCTCTATGGCTACACCTTC | CASSQGPVSLYGYTF
NA | NA | TRBJ1-2 | TRBV6-5 | TGTGCCAGCAGTTCAACCCAGGTGAACTATGGCTACACCTTC | CASSSTQVNYGYTF
NA | few | TRBJ2-5 | TRBV29-1 | TGCAGCGTTGGTCAGGAGACCCAGTACTTC | CSVGQETQYF
NA | many | TRBJ2-3 | TRBV23-1 | TGCGCCAGCAGTCGGCAAGCTAGCACAGATACGCAGTATTTT | CASSRQASTDTQYF
TRBD1 | few | TRBJ2-7 | TRBV7-9 | TGTGCCAGCAGCTTACACCGGGACAGGGGTAGTGAGCAGTACTTC | CASSLHRDRGSEQYF
NA | NA | TRBJ1-2 | TRBV29-1 | TGCAGCGTTGGGCAAGGAGGCGGTGCGTCATTCGACTATGGCTACACCTTC | CSVGQGGGASFDYGYTF
TRBD2 | NA | TRBJ2-7 | TRBV2 | TGTGCCAGCATGGGAGCGGGGAGCTACGAGCAGTACTTC | CASMGAGSYEQYF
NA | NA | TRBJ2-1 | TRBV18 | TGTGCCAGCTCACCACCGCAGGTTGGCTCCTACAATGAGCAGTTCTTC | CASSPPQVGSYNEQFF
TRBD1 | many | TRBJ2-7 | TRBV2 | TGTGCCAGCAGTTCGGACAGGGAGGACCAGTACTTC | CASSSDREDQYF
TRBD1 | NA | TRBJ2-1 | TRBV10-3 | TGTGCCATCAGTGAGTCGATCTCCCAAGGACAGGTCAATGAGCAGTTCTTC | CAISESISQGQVNEQFF
NA | NA | TRBJ1-1 | TRBV10-3 | TGTGCCATCCGGGACGTTCATGAAGCTTTCTTT | CAIRDVHEAFF
NA | NA | TRBJ2-3 | TRBV5-1 | TGCGCCAGCAAGACAACGGTATCGACAGATACGCAGTATTTT | CASKTTVSTDTQYF
NA | NA | TRBJ2-4 | TRBV18 | TGTGCCAGCTCACCTCTACTCGGACAGAGCTTAGACAAAAACATTCAGTACTTC | CASSPLLGQSLDKNIQYF
TRBD2 | NA | TRBJ2-3 | TRBV7-2 | TGTGCCAGCAGCCCAGAACTAGCGGGAGGCACAGATACGCAGTATTTT | CASSPELAGGTDTQYF
NA | NA | TRBJ2-1 | TRBV4-3 | TGCGCCAGCAGCCAAGATCGTCTAACTACCTACAATGAGCAGTTCTTC | CASSQDRLTTYNEQFF
TRBD2 | NA | TRBJ2-5 | TRBV7-2 | TGTGCCAGCAGCGCGGTGCTAGCGGGAGGGCCGGGGCAAGAGACCCAGTACTTC | CASSAVLAGGPGQETQYF
NA | NA | TRBJ2-5 | TRBV18 | TGTGCCAGCTCACCAGCGGAGACCCAGTACTTC | CASSPAETQYF
NA | NA | TRBJ2-3 | TRBV30 | TGTGCCTGGGACCTCTGGGGGACAGATACGCAGTATTTT | CAWDLWGTDTQYF
TRBD2 | NA | TRBJ2-3 | TRBV2 | TGTGCCAGCAGTGATGTAGCGGGGGGAACGACAGATACGCAGTATTTT | CASSDVAGGTTDTQYF
NA | few | TRBJ2-5 | TRBV7-2 | TGTGCCAGCAGCCGGGGCCAAGGAGAGACCCAGTACTTC | CASSRGQGETQYF
TRBD2 | many | TRBJ2-1 | TRBV28 | TGTGCCAGCAGTACAATAGCGGGAGCCTACAATGAGCAGTTCTTC | CASSTIAGAYNEQFF
TRBD2 | NA | TRBJ2-5 | TRBV7-9 | TGTGCCAGCAGCTCGACTAGCTCGGAGACCCAGTACTTC | CASSSTSSETQYF
TRBD1 | few | TRBJ2-7 | TRBV29-1 | TGCAGCGTTCGGACAGGAGAGGCCGAGCAGTACTTC | CSVRTGEAEQYF
TRBD1 | few | TRBJ1-1 | TRBV5-6 | TGTGCCAGCTCTGACAGGGTCCGGACTGAAGCTTTCTTT | CASSDRVRTEAFF
TRBD1 | NA | TRBJ2-5 | TRBV9 | TGTGCCAGCAGCGCACCCGGGACAGCCGGTACCCAGTACTTC | CASSAPGTAGTQYF
TRBD2 | NA | TRBJ2-1 | TRBV6-5 | TGTGCCAGCAGTGCGGGAGGGCCGAGTAATGAGCAGTTCTTC | CASSAGGPSNEQFF
NA | few | TRBJ2-7 | TRBV28 | TGTGCCAGCAGTTTAAACCCCTCCTACGAGCAGTACTTC | CASSLNPSYEQYF
TRBD1 | few | TRBJ2-3 | TRBV27 | TGTGCCAGTTATACAGGGGGCATCTCCGGCACAGATACGCAGTATTTT | CASYTGGISGTDTQYF
NA | few | TRBJ2-1 | TRBV14 | TGTGCCAGCAGCCAAGGCTCCGGGCTGGGATCATACAATGAGCAGTTCTTC | CASSQGSGLGSYNEQFF
NA | NA | TRBJ1-2 | TRBV18 | TGTGCCAGCTCATTACAGGGTCATGGCTACACCTTC | CASSLQGHGYTF
NA | few | TRBJ1-2 | TRBV7-6 | TGTGCCAGCAGCTTTGGAGGGGGGAACTATGGCTACACCTTC | CASSFGGGNYGYTF
TRBD2 | NA | TRBJ2-2 | TRBV7-9 | TGTGCCAGCAGCCCCAAAGGACTAGCGGTCACCGGGGAGCTGTTTTTT | CASSPKGLAVTGELFF
NA | NA | TRBJ2-1 | TRBV7-2 | TGTGCCAGCAGTCCCCGGGGCTTTCCTGAGCAGTTCTTC | CASSPRGFPEQFF
NA | few | TRBJ2-5 | TRBV19 | TGTGCCAGTAGTATCGGCCAGGAGAGAGAGACCCAGTACTTC | CASSIGQERETQYF
TRBD1 | NA | TRBJ2-4 | TRBV15 | TGTGCCACCAGCAGAAGACAGGGAGAATCGGACATTCAGTACTTC | CATSRRQGESDIQYF
NA | many | TRBJ2-1 | TRBV6-5 | TGTGCCACCCAGGGTCCTCGGGGCAATGAGCAGTTCTTC | CATQGPRGNEQFF